This T cell receptor beta chain was observed in a study of cytomegalovirus exposure and HLA in healthy donors (dated by TCRdb to about 2017). About the full investigation: According to an earlier analysis of 550 to 700 of the donors, some 180 million T cells yielded some 110 million unique TCR beta sequences and more than 250 Gb of sequence data. Approximately 310 gigabases of sequencing data and around 80 million unique TCR sequences made up an early release that covered several hundred HLA-typed donors. Of the 398 genotyped donors, 65% to 90% were placed in the genetic ancestry cluster associated with self-reported Caucasian donors. The study aimed to test whether signatures of past pathogen exposure could be identified by cataloging public T cell receptors. The T cell repertoires of around 670 subjects were profiled by immunosequencing and related to cytomegalovirus serostatus. A separate validation cohort of roughly 120 different subjects was used in addition to the roughly 670-subject first cohort. The study combined high-throughput TCR immunosequencing, statistical association of individual TCRs with disease status, and machine learning to predict cytomegalovirus infection status. A later analysis re-analyzed previously published TCR beta repertoires from 500 to 700 donors and added high-resolution HLA genotyping to study TCR occurrence patterns. In the later analysis, no new phenotypic data were used to find candidate immune exposures; instead, reliance was placed on TCR beta sequences and their occurrence across donors. In an earlier analysis of 587 of the donors, high-throughput TCR beta sequencing was used to judge whether each TCR beta V gene segment behaved as functional or pseudogenic. Alongside the repertoire data, information on donor age, sex, ethnicity and CMV serostatus was compiled. Genome-wide SNP genotypes for about 65% of the roughly 670 donors were used in a later genetic analysis, which treated that subset as a discovery cohort. All discovery cohort repertoires had been generated on a single sequencing platform. HLA typing covered class I and class II loci at four-digit resolution. Typing coverage differed by locus: A, B, C, DRB1 and DQB1 were typed in roughly 620-630 donors, DQA1 in about 500, DPA1 in approximately 610, and DPB1 in 450 to 480. A few DR-DQ haplotypes were treated as single units for association and clustering because of strong linkage in the cohort. Among around 400 genotyped donors of the cohort, an average of 235,054 unique TCR beta nucleotide sequences were sequenced per donor, about a sixth of them non-productive. Overall study outcomes, separate from this receptor: According to a later analysis, TCR association rates differed among HLA loci, with DRB1 alleles showing the most associated TCRs and HLA-C alleles showing the fewest. The classifier was reported to diagnose cytomegalovirus status with high specificity and sensitivity in both the original cohort and the validation cohort. Sequencing depth was assumed to be roughly uniform across donors in the presence/absence analyses, though that assumption may not hold. Because counts were too low, roughly 16 rarely observed V segments, including chromosome 9 orphons, were left out of the earlier analysis of approximately 500 of the donors. A further reported finding was that TCR beta sequences accurately predicted the HLA-A and HLA-B alleles for most subjects in the first cohort. For the cohort, immune exposure information was limited to CMV serostatus. Strong co-occurrence of HLA alleles, especially DR and DQ, made assigning TCR associations to individual alleles difficult. A later analysis associated 15,000 or so TCR beta sequences with specific HLA alleles at a false discovery rate of 0.05. A total of 150 or so TCR beta chains were listed by the study as associated with cytomegalovirus. Several of the top co-occurrence clusters appeared to be linked to parvovirus B19, influenza, CMV and Epstein-Barr virus, according to a later analysis. Because the 87-base-pair reads could not distinguish some IMGT-functional V segments, including TRBV6-2 and TRBV6-3, those segments were excluded. In this cohort, only TCR beta chains were sequenced, and detectable features were limited by the absence of alpha or paired-chain data. In a later analysis, HLA-associated TCR beta chains were found to be more clonally expanded and to have lower generation probabilities than equally common non-associated chains. While some public TCRs were present in many individuals, most TCR sequences turned up only very rarely across donors. Compared with the 666-donor mean, donors in an Asian-associated ancestry cluster had fewer N-insertions in productive TCRs, according to a later genetic analysis. In vitro tests confirmed that a few of the cytomegalovirus-associated TCR beta chains recognize cytomegalovirus antigens. Correlated functional status among segregating V segments might be attributable to linkage disequilibrium, but an unknown experimental factor could not be ruled out. Because some donors lacked HLA typing at each locus, the association tests relied only on the typed subset. An association between a missense DCLRE1C variant and V-gene and J-gene trimming of TCR beta chains was found in a later genetic analysis and replicated in an independent cohort. In a later analysis, most CMV-associated TCR beta chains were found to appear HLA-restricted, with HLA associations seemingly driven largely by CMV exposure. A cluster of highly shared sequence variants was judged likely to be a technical artifact of the sequencing pipeline. According to the authors, the approach could potentially be generalized to other disease states and immunological phenotypes. In an earlier analysis of approximately 600 of the donors, most TCR beta V segments were observed in productive rearrangements about 87% or about 30% of the time, broadly matching IMGT annotations.

Details on this clone: Its antigen is not yet known. No base quality information exists; no much larger clone differs at one position.

Per the germline V gene, SGHRS is the CDR1 and YFSETQ is the CDR2. Compared with germline, V lacks 2 bases and J lacks 7 bases; bases without a gene match: 5. The CDR3 runs 15 amino acids, cysteine and phenylalanine included. Of all the DNA, just the CDR3 is kept, 45 bases in frame from base 1. Preparation of the library involved the immunoSEQ multiplex PCR assay. A mixture of 60 forward primers for TCR Vbeta segments and 13 reverse primers for TCR Jbeta segments was used in the multiplex PCR. A multiplex PCR assay on genomic DNA amplified the CDR3 region of rearranged TCR beta genes. The Illumina HiSeq System was used to sequence the amplified TCR beta libraries as 87-base-pair reads. For the original study's pipeline: Across the 640 or so repertoires, a later analysis counted some 80 million unique TCR beta chains, 8.5 million to 12 million of which were shared by at least two donors. Raw reads were error-corrected and collapsed into unique sequences by a nearest-neighbor algorithm in which closely related sequences were merged to remove PCR and sequencing errors. Alignment of CDR3 sequences to IMGT reference sequences was used to assign V, D and J gene segments. Each retained sequence needed at least a six-nucleotide match to both a V gene segment and a J gene segment. A rearrangement counted as productive if the CDR3 had no stop codons and remained in frame with V and J, and every other rearrangement counted as non-productive. CDR3 was defined by IMGT convention, running from the second conserved V-encoded cysteine to the conserved J-encoded phenylalanine. In an earlier analysis of more than 550 of the donors, sequences lacking an unambiguous match to a single V gene segment were excluded. In an earlier analysis of a few hundred of the donors, a V segment was called functional when productive rearrangements were above 56.7%, and segregating when the standard deviation between donors exceeded 5%. To diagnose cytomegalovirus status from the catalog of TCR beta chain sequences, a statistical classification framework was built. V and J gene assignment, in a later analysis, came from comparing TCR nucleotide sequences with IMGT/GENE-DB human TR gene sequences. A later analysis assigned CDR3 sequences and most-parsimonious VDJ recombination scenarios with the TCRdist pipeline. In a later analysis, every TCR beta chain was defined by the combination of its CDR3 amino acid sequence and its V-gene family, and reads without a unique V-gene family were dropped. In a later analysis, approximately 590 highly shared, low-generation-probability nucleotide sequences were removed to address suspected cross-contamination and a sequencing artifact. A later analysis calculated a clonal expansion index for each public chain from normalized within-repertoire ranks of inferred template counts. A later analysis computed generation probabilities with a VDJ recombination model fitted to out-of-frame rearrangements, and checked the results against IGoR. In a later analysis, TCR-TCR, TCR-HLA and TCR-CMV co-occurrence was scored with hypergeometric tests, and a repertoire-size bias correction was applied to TCR pairs. False discovery rates were estimated in a later analysis by permuting HLA or CMV assignments 20 times. In a later analysis, co-occurring TCRs were grouped using DBSCAN, with TCRdist sequence similarity added in when clustering inside HLA-allele-positive subsets. Repertoires with fewer than 30,000 or more than 120,000 public chains, plus five repertoires with anomalous nucleotide sharing, were excluded from co-occurrence clustering. The source is immuneACCESS, and TCRdb retained only in-frame sequences with V and J called. Part of the clones is not carried over; for the studies checked, unresolved V genes explain less than half of this, and the remainder is unexplained. From that table come the V and J calls and clone size; the DNA was used to work out D and trimming. In this sample the table shows 200,000 to 250,000 clones, approximately 90% of which occur a single time. 1% of the sample is held by the ten biggest clonotypes.

The cohort comprised some 680 healthy bone marrow donors. At the time of sampling, every cohort member was nominally healthy, though immune exposures that went unrecorded were likely present. The donor tested CMV seronegative and was one of the 352 seronegative cohort members. A peripheral blood sample was provided by each donor, and peripheral blood mononuclear cells were used for TCR beta sequencing. Genomic DNA extraction from the blood cell samples was performed with the Qiagen DNeasy Blood Extraction Kit. This TCR came from a woman between 18 and 30 years old in good health and CMV-seronegative. This chain joins TRBV5-1 to TRBJ2-1; 11 middle bases align to TRBD2. Source material: PBMCs. The CDR3 protein sequence reads: CASSLLAGVGNEQFF. The nucleotide sequence is given as TGCGCCAGCAGCTTACTAGCGGGAGTTGGGAATGAGCAGTTCTTC.